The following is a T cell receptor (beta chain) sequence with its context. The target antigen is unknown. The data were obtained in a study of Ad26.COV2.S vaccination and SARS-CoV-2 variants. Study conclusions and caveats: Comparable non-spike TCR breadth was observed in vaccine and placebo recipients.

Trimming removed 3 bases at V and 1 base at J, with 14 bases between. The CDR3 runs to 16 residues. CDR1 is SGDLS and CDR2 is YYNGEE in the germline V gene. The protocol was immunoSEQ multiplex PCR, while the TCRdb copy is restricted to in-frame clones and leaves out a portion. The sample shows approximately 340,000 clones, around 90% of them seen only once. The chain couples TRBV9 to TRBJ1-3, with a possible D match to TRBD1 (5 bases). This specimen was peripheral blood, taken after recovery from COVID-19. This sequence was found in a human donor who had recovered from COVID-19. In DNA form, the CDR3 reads TGTGCCAGCAGCGCGGGTCAGGGTCGTTCTGGAAACACCATATATTTT. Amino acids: CASSAGQGRSGNTIYF.